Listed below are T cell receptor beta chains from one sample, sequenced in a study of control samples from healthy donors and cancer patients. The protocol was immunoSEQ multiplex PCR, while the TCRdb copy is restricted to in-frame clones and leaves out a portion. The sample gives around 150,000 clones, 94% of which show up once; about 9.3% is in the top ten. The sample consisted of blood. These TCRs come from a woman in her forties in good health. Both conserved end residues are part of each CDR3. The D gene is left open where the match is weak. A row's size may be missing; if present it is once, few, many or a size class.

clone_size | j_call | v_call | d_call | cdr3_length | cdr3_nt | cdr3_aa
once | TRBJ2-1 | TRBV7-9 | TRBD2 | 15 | TGTGCCAGCAGGGGAGCGGGAGAGAACTACAATGAGCAGTTCTTC | CASRGAGENYNEQFF
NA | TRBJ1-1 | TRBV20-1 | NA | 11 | TGCAGCCATCGACAGAACACTGAAGCTTTCTTT | CSHRQNTEAFF
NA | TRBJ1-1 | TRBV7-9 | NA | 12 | TGTGCCGTAGGACAGTTGAACACTGAAGCTTTCTTT | CAVGQLNTEAFF
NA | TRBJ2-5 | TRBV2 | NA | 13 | TGTGCCAGCAGTGGGACAGGAGGGGAGACCCAGTACTTC | CASSGTGGETQYF
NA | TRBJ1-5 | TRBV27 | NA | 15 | TGTGCCAGCAGTTTTTCTGGTGGCAGCAATCAGCCCCAGCATTTT | CASSFSGGSNQPQHF
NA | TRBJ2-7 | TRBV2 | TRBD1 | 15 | TGTGCCAGCATTCTTCCGGGACAGCCGGCCTACGAGCAGTACTTC | CASILPGQPAYEQYF
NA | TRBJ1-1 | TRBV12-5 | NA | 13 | TGTGCTAGTGGTTTGGTACATTCCACCGAAGCTTTCTTT | CASGLVHSTEAFF
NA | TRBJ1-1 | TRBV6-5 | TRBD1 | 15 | TGTGCCAGCAACCAGGGAGCCAGGGGGCACACTGAAGCTTTCTTT | CASNQGARGHTEAFF
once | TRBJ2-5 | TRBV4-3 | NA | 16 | TGCGCCAGCAGCCAAGATCCAGGGGCGGGACAAGAGACCCAGTACTTC | CASSQDPGAGQETQYF
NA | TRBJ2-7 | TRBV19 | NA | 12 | TGTGCCAGTAATTCGGGGTTGGGCGAGCAGTACTTC | CASNSGLGEQYF
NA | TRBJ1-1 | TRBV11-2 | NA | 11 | TGTGCCAGCAGCTCAGGACGCGAGGCTTTCTTT | CASSSGREAFF
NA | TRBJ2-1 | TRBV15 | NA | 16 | TGTGCCACCAGCAGAGGAGGGGCGAACACCTACAATGAGCAGTTCTTC | CATSRGGANTYNEQFF
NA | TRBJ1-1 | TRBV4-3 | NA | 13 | TGCGCCAGCGCTCCAGGGAGGAACACTGAAGCTTTCTTT | CASAPGRNTEAFF
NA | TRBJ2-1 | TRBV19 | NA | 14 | TGTGCCAGTAAAGGGGCGCTCTCCTACAATGAGCAGTTCTTC | CASKGALSYNEQFF
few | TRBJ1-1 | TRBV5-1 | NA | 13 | TGCGCCAGCAGCGTAGACGTTTTGTCTGAAGCTTTCTTT | CASSVDVLSEAFF
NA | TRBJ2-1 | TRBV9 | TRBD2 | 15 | TGTGCCAGCAGCGTAATACTAGCGGGACCCAATGAGCAGTTCTTC | CASSVILAGPNEQFF
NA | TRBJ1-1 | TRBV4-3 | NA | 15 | TGCGCCAGCAGCTCTCGGGGTTATGATGACACTGAAGCTTTCTTT | CASSSRGYDDTEAFF
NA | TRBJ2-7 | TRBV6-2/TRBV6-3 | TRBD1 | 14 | TGTGCCAGCAGCCGAGACAGGGTATTATACGAGCAGTACTTC | CASSRDRVLYEQYF
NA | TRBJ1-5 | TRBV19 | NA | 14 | TGTGCCAGTAGTATACAGGCCGGCAATCAGCCCCAGCATTTT | CASSIQAGNQPQHF
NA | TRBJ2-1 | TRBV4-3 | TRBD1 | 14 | TGCGCCAGCAGCCCCGGGACAGGAGACAATGAGCAGTTCTTC | CASSPGTGDNEQFF
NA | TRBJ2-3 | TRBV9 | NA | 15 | TGTGCCAGCAGCGTAGGGGTTATGAGGGCAGATACGCAGTATTTT | CASSVGVMRADTQYF
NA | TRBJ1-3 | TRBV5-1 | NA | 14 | TGCGCCAGCAGCTTGAGGGGGGACGGAAACACCATATATTTT | CASSLRGDGNTIYF
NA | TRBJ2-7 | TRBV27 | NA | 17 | TGTGCCAGCAGACAAATCCAAGGTACAGGGAACCGGTACGAGCAGTACTTC | CASRQIQGTGNRYEQYF
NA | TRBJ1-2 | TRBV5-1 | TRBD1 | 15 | TGCGCCAGCAGCTCAGGACAGGCGGATAACTATGGCTACACCTTC | CASSSGQADNYGYTF
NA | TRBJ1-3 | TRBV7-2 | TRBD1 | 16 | TGTGCCAGCAGCGGATCACAGGGGGCTTCTGGAAACACCATATATTTT | CASSGSQGASGNTIYF
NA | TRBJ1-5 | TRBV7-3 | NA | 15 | TGTGCCAGCAAGATGCGCAGGGAACCCTATCAGCCCCAGCATTTT | CASKMRREPYQPQHF
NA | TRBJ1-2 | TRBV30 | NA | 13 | TGTGCCTGGAGTGTACGCCTAAGGAATGGCTACACCTTC | CAWSVRLRNGYTF
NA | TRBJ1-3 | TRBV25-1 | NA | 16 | TGTGCCAGCAGTGACGTAGGGACTGAGAGAGGAAACACCATATATTTT | CASSDVGTERGNTIYF
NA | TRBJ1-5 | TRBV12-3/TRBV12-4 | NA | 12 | TGTGCCAGCACAGGGTACAATCAGCCCCAGCATTTT | CASTGYNQPQHF
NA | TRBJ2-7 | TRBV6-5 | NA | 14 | TGTGCCAGCAGTATAGCAAGGAGCTCCTACGAGCAGTACTTC | CASSIARSSYEQYF
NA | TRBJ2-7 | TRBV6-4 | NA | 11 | TGTGCCAGCAGTGATGGGTACGAGCAGTACTTC | CASSDGYEQYF
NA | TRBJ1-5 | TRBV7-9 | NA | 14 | TGTGCCAGCAGCCAGGGACACCAAAATCAGCCCCAGCATTTT | CASSQGHQNQPQHF
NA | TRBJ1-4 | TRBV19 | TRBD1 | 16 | TGTGCCAGTAGTCCCCCGCGGGCAGGGGGCGTCGAAAAACTGTTTTTT | CASSPPRAGGVEKLFF
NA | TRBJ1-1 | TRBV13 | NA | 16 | TGTGCCAGCAGCTTAGCCAGAGAGGTCATGAACACTGAAGCTTTCTTT | CASSLAREVMNTEAFF
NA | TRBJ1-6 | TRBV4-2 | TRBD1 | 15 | TGTGCCAGCAGCCAAGAAGGCCAGGGGGATTCACCCCTCCACTTT | CASSQEGQGDSPLHF
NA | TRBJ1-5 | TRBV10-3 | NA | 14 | TGTGCCATCAGTGAGTCGATAACCAACCGGGCTCAGCATTTT | CAISESITNRAQHF
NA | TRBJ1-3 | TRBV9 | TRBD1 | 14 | TGTGCCAGCAGCGGAGGACAGGGGGCGAACACCATATATTTT | CASSGGQGANTIYF
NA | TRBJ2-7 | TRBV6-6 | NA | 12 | TGTGCCAGCAGAGGCGGGATGGGCGAGCAGTACTTC | CASRGGMGEQYF
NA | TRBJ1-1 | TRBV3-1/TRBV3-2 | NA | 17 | TGTGCCAGCAGCCAAGTTTTTAACCTAGGGGGGAACACTGAAGCTTTCTTT | CASSQVFNLGGNTEAFF
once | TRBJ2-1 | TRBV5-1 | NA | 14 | TGCGCCAGCAGCTTGGGCAGGGGCTACAATGAGCAGTTCTTC | CASSLGRGYNEQFF
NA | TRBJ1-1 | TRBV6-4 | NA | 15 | TGTGCCAGCAGTGACGCCCCCTCTCGGAACACTGAAGCTTTCTTT | CASSDAPSRNTEAFF
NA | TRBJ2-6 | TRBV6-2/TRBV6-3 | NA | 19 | TGTGCCAGCAGTTACTTCTTTGGACCACCGGCTGGTGGGGCCAACGTCCTGACTTTC | CASSYFFGPPAGGANVLTF